The next 11 T cell receptor beta chains were all read from a single sample in a study of T cell changes during pregnancy in multiple sclerosis. Assay used: immunoSEQ multiplex PCR; TCRdb lists only in-frame clones, some missing. The table records some 97,000 clones, about 94% of them present only once. The specimen comprised peripheral blood, sampled before pregnancy. These receptors came from a female donor with multiple sclerosis, enrolled in a pregnancy study.

The chain carries TRBV5-6 and TRBJ2-3; 11 positions agree with TRBD2. The CDR3 length is 16 residues. CDR1 and CDR2 (germline): SGHDT, YYEEEE. V trimming: 3 bases; J trimming: 6 bases; junction bases outside the gene matches: 9. DNA for the CDR3: TGTGCCAGCAGCTCTTTAGCGGGAGGGCCTATGGATACGCAGTATTTT. This encodes CASSSLAGGPMDTQYF.

The V and J genes are TRBV28 and TRBJ2-5; perhaps TRBD1 as D (5 bases). CDR1 and CDR2 from the germline V gene are MDHEN and SYDVKM. Trimming cost V 2 bases and J 5 bases, with 12 bases left between them. This CDR3 has 14 residues. The CDR3 region has the DNA TGTGCCAGCAGTTTAGACAGTGTCCGGGAGACCCAGTACTTC. It yields the protein CASSLDSVRETQYF.

The V call is TRBV7-9, the J call TRBJ2-1; 8 bases are shared with TRBD1. Germline values: CDR1 SEHNR, CDR2 FQNEAQ (reference sequence). The CDR3 contains 13 residues. J gave up 5 bases and V 8 bases, and 5 bases lay outside the gene matches. The chain's CDR3 is CASQTGGHNEQFF. Written as DNA, the CDR3 is TGTGCCAGCCAAACAGGGGGTCACAATGAGCAGTTCTTC.

The rearrangement uses TRBV16 and TRBJ2-7, with TRBD2 identical over 7 bases. Germline V gene lookup returns CDR1 KGHSY and CDR2 FQNENV. V was clipped by 2 bases and J by 7 bases; unmatched bases: 5. This CDR3 has 13 amino acids. CDR3 coding DNA: TGTGCCAGCAGCCAAAGAACGGGGGGTGAGCAGTACTTC. Protein sequence: CASSQRTGGEQYF. Full variable domain (rest looked up from reference TRBV16 and TRBJ2-7): GEEVAQTPKHLVRGEGQKAKLYCAPIKGHSYVFWYQQVLKNEFKFLISFQNENVFDETGMPKERFSAKCLPNSPCSLEIQATKLEDSAVYFCASSQRTGGEQYFGPGTRLTVT.

The rearrangement links TRBV20-1 to TRBJ1-2, with D possibly TRBD1 on 5 matching bases. Per germline, CDR1 DFQATT and CDR2 SNEGSKA (reference sequence). Trimming stripped 8 bases from V and 5 bases from J, with 12 bases between. This CDR3 comprises 11 residues. Here the CDR3 DNA reads TGCAGTCAGTTGGGACTTTATGGCTACACCTTC. This sequence encodes CSQLGLYGYTF.

Worth noting for this clone: Compared with germline, one end of the junction differs, possibly owing to a read error. The rearrangement links TRBV30 to TRBJ2-3; 7 bases fit TRBD1. CDR3 length: 13 residues. CDR1 is GTSNPN, CDR2 SVGIG, per germline (reference sequence). The CDR3 sequence is CAWEAERTGTQYF. The CDR3 nucleotides are TGTGCCTGGGAGGCAGAACGGACAGGTACGCAGTATTTT.

V usage is TRBV7-2 and J usage is TRBJ1-2, with D possibly being TRBD1 (5 bases). V dropped 0 bases and J dropped 3 bases, with 8 bases sitting between them. The CDR3 totals 14 residues. Germline V lookup: CDR1 SGHTA, CDR2 FQGNSA. The CDR3 nucleotides are TGTGCCAGCAGCTTAGCGGGCAGGGACTATGGCTACACCTTC. Translated: CASSLAGRDYGYTF.

This rearrangement joins TRBV7-3 to TRBJ1-1; no clear D. The germline V and J ends were trimmed by 5 bases and 3 bases, with 10 bases remaining between them. Germline V gene lookup returns CDR1 SGHTA and CDR2 FQGTGA. CDR3 length equals 13 residues. The CDR3 is CASSPQRHTEAFF. The CDR3 DNA reads TGTGCCAGCAGCCCCCAGCGTCACACTGAAGCTTTCTTT.

This clone was seen a handful of times. V gene TRBV5-1 combines with J gene TRBJ1-1; TRBD1 is a possible D gene (6 bases). Germline V gene lookup returns CDR1 SGHRS and CDR2 YFSETQ. The germline V and J ends were trimmed by 5 bases and 2 bases, with 16 bases remaining between them. The CDR3 runs 15 residues. CDR3 DNA sequence: TGCGCCAGCAGGGACAGCCAACTTATTAACACTGAAGCTTTCTTT. Protein sequence: CASRDSQLINTEAFF.

J is TRBJ1-2 and V is TRBV27, with 7 bases aligning to TRBD1. V shed 5 bases and J 4 bases; nucleotides not matched to a gene: 4. Germline V gene sequence: CDR1 MNHEY, CDR2 SMNVEV (reference sequence). The length of the CDR3 is 13 residues. The CDR3 coding sequence is TGTGCCAGCAGTCCGACAGGGTTCTATGGCTACACCTTC. Protein sequence: CASSPTGFYGYTF.

This chain links TRBV6-5 with TRBJ1-2, with 8 bases lining up with TRBD1. V trimming: 5 bases; J trimming: 0 bases; junction bases outside the gene matches: 2. CDR1 is MNHEY and CDR2 is SVGAGI in the germline V gene. The CDR3 sequence is 14 residues long. The CDR3: CASSDRGSNYGYTF. CDR3 bases: TGTGCCAGCAGTGACAGGGGTTCTAACTATGGCTACACCTTC.